This paragraph covers one T cell receptor (beta chain) sequence. V was cut by 3 bases and J by 5 bases, with 14 bases left in between. The germline V gene encodes CDR1 SGHRS and CDR2 YFSETQ. The CDR3 sequence is 14 residues long. The data derive from a study of STAT5B mutations in CD4+ large granular lymphocyte leukemia. The method was immunoSEQ multiplex PCR; TCRdb's version includes in-frame clones alone and lacks a portion of them. Among approximately 30,000 clones, approximately 80% were seen once, and the ten largest hold 2.1%. Sequencing was carried out using CD4+ T cells from blood buffy coats. V is TRBV5-1 and J is TRBJ2-5; D call uncertain. This clonotype was sampled from a human donor in good health. CDR3 loop: CASSSGGVGETQYF. CDR3 nucleotides: TGCGCCAGCAGCTCGGGTGGAGTCGGGGAGACCCAGTACTTC.